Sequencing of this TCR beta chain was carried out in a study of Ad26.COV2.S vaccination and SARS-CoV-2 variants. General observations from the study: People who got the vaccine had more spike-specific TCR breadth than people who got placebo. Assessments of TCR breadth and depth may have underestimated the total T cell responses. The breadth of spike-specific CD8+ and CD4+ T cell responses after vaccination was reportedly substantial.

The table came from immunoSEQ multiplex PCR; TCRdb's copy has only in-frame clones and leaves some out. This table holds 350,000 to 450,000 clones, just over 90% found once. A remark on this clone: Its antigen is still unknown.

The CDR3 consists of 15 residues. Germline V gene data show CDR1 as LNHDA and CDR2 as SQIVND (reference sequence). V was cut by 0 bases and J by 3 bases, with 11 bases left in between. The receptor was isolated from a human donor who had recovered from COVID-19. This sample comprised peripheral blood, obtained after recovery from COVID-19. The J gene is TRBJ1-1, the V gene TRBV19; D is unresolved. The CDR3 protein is CASSIDPWRDTEAFF. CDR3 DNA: TGTGCCAGTAGTATAGATCCCTGGCGGGACACTGAAGCTTTCTTT.